The 10 T cell receptor beta chains presented below share a single source sample, sequenced in a study of shared clonotypes between healthy human individuals. Only in-frame clones appear in the TCRdb table, and some are missing; sequencing was by immunoSEQ multiplex PCR. The data hold about a million clones, with under 80% observed a single time. The sequenced sample consisted of memory CD4+ T cells sorted from blood. Subset: CD45RA-negative fraction. The receptor set was obtained from a man younger than 35 in good health.

There are a few counts of this clone. The V gene is TRBV18, the J gene TRBJ1-2; D may be TRBD1 (5 bases). The CDR3 spans 16 residues. The germline V gene has CDR1 KGHSH and CDR2 LQKENI. Trimming removed 2 bases from V and 8 bases from J, with 21 bases in between. For the CDR3, the DNA is TGTGCCAGCTCACCAAACACCCGCCGAGATAGGGACGGCTACACCTTC. Translating gives CASSPNTRRDRDGYTF.

In this sample, this clone turned up a few times. The chain has TRBV30 and TRBJ2-3; TRBD1 matches at 7 bases. Germline V gene lookup returns CDR1 GTSNPN and CDR2 SVGIG (reference sequence). The CDR3 consists of 13 residues. The V segment lost 4 bases and the J segment 3 bases; nucleotides outside the gene matches: 4. The CDR3 DNA follows: TGTGCCTGGATGCAGGGGGTGACAGATACGCAGTATTTT. It specifies CAWMQGVTDTQYF. The full variable domain, completed using reference TRBV30 and TRBJ2-3, is SQTIHQWPATLVQPVGSPLSLECTVEGTSNPNLYWYRQAAGRGLQLLFYSVGIGQISSEVPQNLSASRPQDRQFILSSKKLLLSDSGFYLCAWMQGVTDTQYFGPGTRLTVL.

This chain connects TRBV7-9 to TRBJ2-7; weak D call: TRBD1 (6 bases). The CDR3 runs to 14 residues. Germline V lookup: CDR1 SEHNR, CDR2 FQNEAQ (reference sequence). The V and J ends lost 1 base and 4 bases respectively, with 11 bases between them. The CDR3 DNA reads TGTGCCAGCAGCTTAGAGGGGGTCAGGTACGAGCAGTACTTC. Its protein is CASSLEGVRYEQYF.

CDR3: CASREQGNGNSPLHF. CDR3 DNA sequence: TGTGCCAGCAGGGAACAGGGCAATGGGAATTCACCCCTCCACTTT. V gene TRBV6-1 combines with J gene TRBJ1-6; D may be TRBD1 (6 bases). The CDR3 is 15 amino acids. Trimming removed 6 bases at V and 7 bases at J, with 16 bases between. Germline CDR1 MNHNS, CDR2 SASEGT.

The chain has TRBV19 and TRBJ1-2, with a weak D call TRBD1 (5 bases). Germline-derived CDR1 and CDR2 are LNHDA and SQIVND (reference sequence). This CDR3 spans 12 amino acids. V lost 7 bases and J 4 bases, leaving 10 bases between the germline ends. CDR3 coding DNA: TGTGCCAGTAACGAGGGACCCTATGGCTACACCTTC. Translated, it gives CASNEGPYGYTF.

The rearrangement links TRBV18 to TRBJ1-1, with a tentative D call TRBD1 (5 bases). V lost 8 bases and J lost 6, with 16 bases in between. Germline-derived CDR1 and CDR2 are KGHSH and LQKENI. The CDR3 totals 13 residues. The CDR3 coding sequence is TGTGCCAGCCGCCAGGGTAGGTCTCCTGAAGCTTTCTTT. Residues: CASRQGRSPEAFF.

This chain connects TRBV7-9 to TRBJ2-7; the D gene is possibly TRBD2 (5 bases). This CDR3 spans 14 amino acids. In germline, CDR1 is SEHNR, CDR2 FQNEAQ (reference sequence). Trimming pared 1 base from V and 0 bases from J, leaving 7 bases between. The CDR3 nucleotides are TGTGCCAGCAGCTTAGTAGAGGGCTCCTACGAGCAGTACTTC. Its protein product is CASSLVEGSYEQYF.

The J gene is TRBJ1-5, the V gene TRBV6-1; 8 nucleotides agree with TRBD1. CDR3 size: 15 residues. Per germline, CDR1 MNHNS and CDR2 SASEGT. The ends lost 7 bases at V and 4 bases at J; junction bases unmatched: 9. This CDR3 reads CASTPRDRGNQPQHF. The CDR3 DNA follows: TGTGCCAGCACCCCCCGTGACAGGGGAAATCAGCCCCAGCATTTT.

Note on this clone: With only one base between it and a far larger clone, this is likely a read error. The V gene is TRBV2, the J gene TRBJ1-5; TRBD1 might be the D (5 bases). Trimming cost V 2 bases and J 7 bases, with 15 bases left between them. The CDR3 sequence is 15 residues long. Germline CDR1 and CDR2: SNHLY and FYNNEI. DNA of the CDR3: TGTGCCAGCAGTGAAACGCTTCGGGGCAGACAGCCCCAGCATTTT. This translates into CASSETLRGRQPQHF.

J is TRBJ2-7 and V is TRBV27; D ambiguous. The CDR3 extends over 14 amino acids. Germline V gene lookup returns CDR1 MNHEY and CDR2 SMNVEV (reference sequence). Trimming took off 4 bases at V and 2 bases at J, with 12 bases between the two ends. CDR3 in amino acids: CASSSRTLTYEQYF. CDR3 DNA sequence: TGTGCCAGCAGTTCCAGGACGCTGACCTACGAGCAGTACTTC.